This TCR beta chain comes out of a study of CD8 T cells in ankylosing spondylitis. Study outcomes and limitations: Researchers reportedly found disease-linked clones significantly enriched in matched ankylosing spondylitis synovial fluid. Within ankylosing spondylitis blood, a TCR beta motif made up of seven to nine highly homologous variants appeared to be characteristic. Previously reported in reactive arthritis synovial fluid and blood were some of the motif variants.

Note on this clonotype: What it binds is not known.

The CDR3 runs 14 residues. The germline gives CDR1 GTSNPN, CDR2 SVGIG (reference sequence). With 3 bases removed from V and 3 bases from J, the gap between germline ends came to 12 bases. Preparation of TCR beta libraries was done by quantitative 5'-RACE with molecular barcodes. TCRdb re-called the 5' RACE reads through MiXCR, storing one row per CDR3 protein. Of around 390,000 distinct CDR3 sequences listed, approximately 20% are singletons. The material sequenced was blood, either unsorted or a sorted T cell fraction (not recorded which). The chain combines TRBV30 with TRBJ1-5; D is unresolved. The sequence was collected from a male donor with ankylosing spondylitis. The DNA for the CDR3 is TGTGCCTGGAGCGGCGCCACGAACAATCAGCCCCAGCATTTT. This translates into CAWSGATNNQPQHF.